One and the same sample provided the 3 T cell receptor beta chains below, sequenced in a study of cytomegalovirus exposure and HLA in healthy donors (dated 2017 in TCRdb). Libraries were prepared through the immunoSEQ multiplex PCR assay. A mixture of 60 forward primers for TCR Vbeta segments and 13 reverse primers for TCR Jbeta segments was used in the multiplex PCR. The clones in this table, taken by TCRdb from immuneACCESS, are in-frame only. Not every clone is retained; where verified, under half of the shortfall comes from an unresolved V gene, and the cause of the rest is unknown. The sample yields 180,000 or so clones; 79% were counted once. The ten largest clonotypes hold about 2.5% of the sample. The sequenced material came from PBMCs. The receptors derive from a woman between 45 and 60 years old in good health and CMV-seronegative.

V and J are TRBV4-3 and TRBJ2-2, with TRBD2 identical over 8 bases. Germline assignment: CDR1 LGHNA and CDR2 YSLEER. The length of the CDR3 is 16 residues. The V segment lost 0 bases and the J segment 7 bases; nucleotides outside the gene matches: 7. The CDR3 reads CASSQDPGGTGGELFF. DNA of the CDR3: TGCGCCAGCAGCCAAGATCCGGGGGGGACGGGCGGGGAGCTGTTTTTT.

This clone was seen only once. The rearrangement links TRBV4-1 to TRBJ1-1, with 7 positions matching TRBD1. The CDR3 loop spans 15 amino acids. J gave up 6 bases and V 1 base, and 8 bases lay outside the gene matches. CDR1 MGHRA and CDR2 YSYEKL come from the germline V gene. The CDR3 reads CASSQGTGGVAEAFF. The CDR3 region has the DNA TGCGCCAGCAGCCAAGGGACAGGCGGGGTGGCTGAAGCTTTCTTT.

The chain links TRBV27 to TRBJ2-7; 11 positions agree with TRBD1. The CDR3 spans 14 residues. Germline trimming cut 7 bases from V and 6 bases from J; bases unmatched to any gene: 8. Germline V gene lookup returns CDR1 MNHEY and CDR2 SMNVEV (reference sequence). The CDR3 bases are TGTGCCAGCACCACAAGGACAGGGGGCATCGAGCAGTACTTC. This translates into CASTTRTGGIEQYF.